The 32 T cell receptor beta chains below were found in one sample sequenced in a study of neurological immune-mediated disorders. TCRdb passed the 5' RACE reads through MiXCR, listing each CDR3 protein once. The top ten hold approximately 2.3% of the sample, which has roughly 40,000 distinct CDR3 sequences, 2.5% seen once. The sequencing sample was made of PBMCs. The origin of the receptors is a man aged 45 to 65 with multiple sclerosis.

In its sample, this clonotype was seen many times. Here the CDR3 reads CASSLTSGSYNEQFF. As DNA, the CDR3 is TGCGCCAGCAGCTTAACTAGCGGCTCCTACAATGAGCAGTTCTTC. This chain joins TRBV5-1 and TRBJ2-1, with 8 nucleotides matching TRBD2. Trimming took 2 bases from V and 0 from J; bases not matched to a gene: 1. Germline CDR1 reads SGHRS; CDR2 reads YFSETQ. CDR3 length equals 15 residues.

This clonotype came up many times. The V and J genes are TRBV5-1 and TRBJ2-4; TRBD1 matches at 11 bases. The CDR3 contains 15 residues. Germline assignment: CDR1 SGHRS and CDR2 YFSETQ. Trimming cost V 2 bases and J 8 bases; bases outside gene matches: 6. DNA for the CDR3: TGCGCCAGCAGCTTCCGGACAGGGGGCCAAGACATTCAGTACTTC. As protein: CASSFRTGGQDIQYF.

This clonotype was recorded at least ten times. The chain joins TRBV4-1 to TRBJ2-7, with D maybe TRBD2 (5 bases). The germline CDR1 and CDR2 sequences are MGHRA and YSYEKL. V lost 0 bases and J 4 bases, leaving 16 bases between the germline ends. The CDR3 is 16 residues long. The CDR3 loop is CASSQDKGATGYEQYF. Here the CDR3 DNA reads TGCGCCAGCAGCCAAGATAAGGGCGCAACGGGATACGAGCAGTACTTC.

This clonotype was observed at least ten times. The chain is built from TRBV7-9 and TRBJ1-2; D is unresolved. This CDR3 spans 14 amino acids. CDR1 is SEHNR, CDR2 FQNEAQ, per germline (reference sequence). Deletions cut 2 bases from V and 4 bases from J, with 11 bases between. The chain's CDR3 is CASSLHDGVYGYTF. In nucleotides, the CDR3 is TGTGCCAGCAGCTTACACGACGGCGTCTATGGCTACACCTTC.

This clonotype was picked up many times. The rearrangement uses TRBV12-3 or TRBV12-4 and TRBJ2-3; possibly TRBD2 for D (7 bases). Deletions cut 6 bases from V and 5 bases from J, with 18 bases between. The CDR3 is 15 residues long. In DNA form, the CDR3 reads TGTGCCAGCAGCAAGGACTCGGGGGGCGGAGATACGCAGTATTTT. It translates to CASSKDSGGGDTQYF.

This clonotype was observed at least ten times. This chain joins TRBV7-8 and TRBJ2-1; D gene ambiguous. This CDR3 is built from 13 residues. The germline CDR1 and CDR2 sequences are SGHVS and FQNEAQ. Trimming cost V 1 base and J 8 bases, with 9 bases left between them. CDR3 in amino acids: CASSLDFSDEQFF. For the CDR3, the DNA is TGTGCCAGCAGCTTAGACTTCTCCGATGAGCAGTTCTTC.

In this sample, this clonotype turned up many times. The chain joins TRBV10-1 to TRBJ1-5; 7 bases are a match to TRBD1. This CDR3 region has 16 residues. Losses at the gene ends were 6 bases for V and 0 bases for J; bases not matched to a gene: 8. CDR1 is WNHNN, CDR2 SYGVQD, per germline (reference sequence). CDR3 DNA: TGCGCCAGCAGGTTAACAGGGGAGTCTAGCAATCAGCCCCAGCATTTT. Translated, it gives CASRLTGESSNQPQHF.

This clonotype was found many times. The chain joins TRBV7-3 to TRBJ2-1, with D maybe TRBD2 (7 bases). The V gene lost 2 bases and the J gene lost 0 bases, with 11 bases spanning the gap. CDR1 and CDR2 (germline): SGHTA, FQGTGA. CDR3 length: 16 residues. CDR3: CASSLEGGSSYNEQFF. The CDR3 region has the DNA TGTGCCAGCAGCTTAGAGGGGGGGAGCTCCTACAATGAGCAGTTCTTC. The full variable domain, completed using reference TRBV7-3 and TRBJ2-1, is GAGVSQTPSNKVTEKGKYVELRCDPISGHTALYWYRQSLGQGPEFLIYFQGTGAADDSGLPNDRFFAVRPEGSVSTLKIQRTERGDSAVYLCASSLEGGSSYNEQFFGPGTRLTVL.

This clonotype was counted many times. The chain combines TRBV12-3 or TRBV12-4 with TRBJ2-7; maybe TRBD2 (6 bases). CDR3 length equals 15 residues. Trimming pared 2 bases from V and 4 bases from J, leaving 15 bases between. The CDR3 here is CASSLRDWGEYEQYF. The CDR3 DNA reads as TGTGCCAGCAGTTTAAGGGACTGGGGGGAGTACGAGCAGTACTTC.

This clonotype was detected ten times or more. The gene calls are TRBV7-2 and TRBJ1-2; D is perhaps TRBD1 (5 bases). CDR3 length: 13 amino acids. In germline, CDR1 is SGHTA, CDR2 FQGNSA. Deletions cut 3 bases from V and 1 base from J, with 6 bases between. The CDR3 here is CASSLDNNYGYTF. CDR3 in DNA: TGTGCCAGCAGCTTGGACAATAACTATGGCTACACCTTC.

This clonotype was detected ten times or more. The chain uses TRBV7-2 and TRBJ1-4; 8 bases are a match to TRBD1. The CDR3 extends over 16 amino acids. V dropped 5 bases and J dropped 1; count of bases not matched to a gene: 6. Germline CDR1 reads SGHTA; CDR2 reads FQGNSA. Here the CDR3 DNA reads TGTGCCAGCAGCCTAACAGGGGGGCGAACTAATGAAAAACTGTTTTTT. Its translation is CASSLTGGRTNEKLFF.

The table lists this clonotype with many counts. J is TRBJ1-5 and V is TRBV10-3; 10 bases line up with TRBD1. This CDR3 is 16 amino acids long. V trimming: 0 bases; J trimming: 2 bases; junction bases outside the gene matches: 1. Germline V gene lookup returns CDR1 ENHRY and CDR2 SYGVKD. The CDR3 nucleotides read TGTGCCATCAGTGAGTCCGGGACAGGGGGCAATCAGCCCCAGCATTTT. It encodes CAISESGTGGNQPQHF.

This rearrangement joins TRBV20-1 to TRBJ2-3; possibly TRBD2 for D (5 bases). Per germline, CDR1 DFQATT and CDR2 SNEGSKA (reference sequence). This CDR3 comprises 15 residues. V was shortened by 4 bases and J by 2 bases, with 16 bases between the two germline ends. The CDR3 bases are TGCAGTGCTAAACTGCTAGCCTTACTCACAGATACGCAGTATTTT. Its protein is CSAKLLALLTDTQYF.

This clonotype appeared many times. The CDR3 loop is CASSFTANTGELFF. The CDR3 nucleotides are TGCGCCAGCAGCTTTACAGCCAACACCGGGGAGCTGTTTTTT. V and J are TRBV5-1 and TRBJ2-2; D not resolved. V dropped 2 bases and J dropped 2 bases, with 7 bases sitting between them. This CDR3 spans 14 amino acids. Germline V CDR1 and CDR2: SGHRS, YFSETQ.

Relative to its sample, this clonotype is medium-sized (0.01 to 0.1%). The chain combines TRBV7-2 with TRBJ1-4; D gene uncertain. The CDR3 consists of 15 residues. CDR1 and CDR2 from the germline V gene are SGHTA and FQGNSA. V was clipped by 4 bases and J by 5 bases, with 14 bases between them. CDR3 protein: CASSSSSQKNEKLFF. In DNA, the CDR3 is TGTGCCAGCAGCTCATCATCCCAGAAGAATGAAAAACTGTTTTTT.

This clonotype was detected ten times or more. The junction does not match germline at one end; this may be a read error. The rearrangement joins TRBV2 to TRBJ2-4; D unclear. Germline CDR1 SNHLY, CDR2 FYNNEI. The CDR3 length is 12 residues. The CDR3 DNA reads as TGTGCCAGCAGTGAAGCGTTTCAGGCGGTTTGGTTC. Translation: CASSEAFQAVWF.

This clonotype has at least ten counts. An end of the junction differs from the germline gene, which may be a read error. The chain employs TRBV7-9 and TRBJ1-6; possibly TRBD1 for D (6 bases). This CDR3 has 14 amino acids. Germline CDR1 and CDR2: SEHNR and FQNEAQ (reference sequence). The CDR3 DNA reads as TGTGCCAGCAGCTTAGAAGCAGGGGCCTCACCCCTCAACTTT. This translates into CASSLEAGASPLNF.

There are many counts of this clonotype. The V and J genes are TRBV11-1 and TRBJ2-5, with unresolved D. CDR3 length: 13 amino acids. Per the germline V gene, CDR1 is SGHAT and CDR2 is FQDESV (reference sequence). Trimming removed 5 bases from V and 5 bases from J, with 12 bases in between. The chain's CDR3 is CASSVDNRETQYF. The CDR3 DNA is TGTGCCAGCAGCGTTGACAATCGGGAGACCCAGTACTTC.

The sample holds many counts of this clonotype. The gene calls are TRBV28 and TRBJ1-2; no clear D. V lost 6 bases and J 0 bases, leaving 2 bases between the germline ends. This CDR3 has 11 residues. Germline loops: CDR1 MDHEN, CDR2 SYDVKM. CDR3 region: CASSPNYGYTF. The CDR3 DNA reads TGTGCCAGCAGCCCTAACTATGGCTACACCTTC.

Many counts were recorded for this clonotype. CDR3 protein: CASSLLGSYEQYF. The CDR3 DNA sequence: TGCGCCAGCAGCTTGTTGGGCAGCTACGAGCAGTACTTC. The chain employs TRBV5-1 and TRBJ2-7; no reliable D call. Per germline, CDR1 SGHRS and CDR2 YFSETQ. The V end lost 1 base, the J end lost 3 bases, and 8 bases lay between the germline ends. This CDR3 has 13 residues.

In this sample, this clonotype turned up a few times. Given a much more abundant clone one base away, this may be a read error. This CDR3 reads CSASKSRGYNEQFF. The CDR3 DNA reads as TGCAGTGCTAGTAAATCTAGAGGTTACAATGAGCAGTTCTTC. The V gene is TRBV20-1, the J gene TRBJ2-1; D unresolved. The CDR3 is 14 residues long. V was shortened by 3 bases and J by 4 bases, with 13 bases between the two germline ends. Per germline, CDR1 DFQATT and CDR2 SNEGSKA (reference sequence).

In its sample, this clonotype was seen many times. The chain has TRBV20-1 and TRBJ2-7; no definite D call. There are 14 residues in the CDR3. V was shortened by 0 bases and J by 4 bases, with 13 bases between the two germline ends. Germline loops: CDR1 DFQATT, CDR2 SNEGSKA (reference sequence). The CDR3 here is CSARDNSRSYEQYF. DNA for the CDR3: TGCAGTGCTAGAGATAATAGCCGAAGTTACGAGCAGTACTTC.

This clonotype was observed many times. This chain links TRBV4-3 with TRBJ2-1, with D possibly TRBD1 on 6 matching bases. Germline CDR1 and CDR2: LGHNA and YSLEER. Trimming cost V 5 bases and J 10 bases, with 18 bases left between them. The CDR3 is made up of 14 amino acids. CDR3 region: CASSAGAPREEQFF. DNA for the CDR3: TGCGCCAGCAGCGCAGGGGCTCCGCGTGAGGAGCAGTTCTTC.

This clonotype was seen a handful of times. The genes are TRBV28 and TRBJ2-5, with a possible D match to TRBD2 (6 bases). The V and J ends lost 7 bases and 6 bases respectively, with 21 bases between them. The CDR3 consists of 15 residues. CDR1 is MDHEN, CDR2 SYDVKM, per germline. CDR3 nucleotide sequence: TGTGCCAGCAACCTGGGACTCACGGGGAGGAAGACCCAGTACTTC. This sequence encodes CASNLGLTGRKTQYF. Combining the CDR3 with reference TRBV28 and TRBJ2-5 gives the whole variable domain DVKVTQSSRYLVKRTGEKVFLECVQDMDHENMFWYRQDPGLGLRLIYFSYDVKMKEKGDIPEGYSVSREKKERFSLILESASTNQTSMYLCASNLGLTGRKTQYFGPGTRLLVL.

This clonotype showed up many times. The junction and the germline gene differ at one end; a read error may be behind it. This chain uses TRBV24-1 with TRBJ1-5, with 9 bases fitting TRBD1. Germline loops: CDR1 KGHDR, CDR2 SFDVKD. The CDR3 length is 16 residues. CDR3 in DNA: TGTGCCACCAGTGAGGGTACCGGGACAGGGAGTCAGCCCCAGAATTTT. As protein: CATSEGTGTGSQPQNF.

This clonotype was seen ten or more times. The chain links TRBV9 to TRBJ2-6; D possibly corresponds to TRBD2 (5 bases). The CDR3 has 17 amino acids. CDR1 is SGDLS and CDR2 is YYNGEE in the germline V gene. Trimming removed 0 bases from V and 4 bases from J, with 14 bases in between. CDR3 amino acids: CASSVEALASGANVLTF. The CDR3 DNA follows: TGTGCCAGCAGCGTAGAAGCCCTAGCCTCGGGGGCCAACGTCCTGACTTTC.

This clonotype showed up many times. The chain couples TRBV20-1 to TRBJ2-1; D is ambiguous. Germline values: CDR1 DFQATT, CDR2 SNEGSKA (reference sequence). Trimming pared 5 bases from V and 7 bases from J, leaving 6 bases between. The CDR3 has 10 residues. The DNA for the CDR3 is TGCAGTGCTGTTCTTAATGAGCAGTTCTTC. The encoded protein is CSAVLNEQFF.

The sample holds many counts of this clonotype. The chain uses TRBV6-4 and TRBJ1-1, with 9 bases that match TRBD1. The V gene's germline CDR1 is MRHNA and CDR2 SNTAGT. With 6 bases clipped from V and 0 bases from J, the junction kept 5 bases outside the gene matches. This CDR3 spans 15 amino acids. CDR3 residues: CASREQGAMNTEAFF. Written as DNA, the CDR3 is TGTGCCAGCAGGGAACAGGGGGCGATGAACACTGAAGCTTTCTTT.

This clonotype has at least ten counts. CDR3 amino acids: CAISEAGKETQYF. For the CDR3, the DNA is TGTGCCATCAGTGAGGCAGGGAAAGAGACCCAGTACTTC. The V and J genes are TRBV10-3 and TRBJ2-5; a possible D gene is TRBD1 (5 bases). Germline CDR1 ENHRY, CDR2 SYGVKD. The CDR3 has 13 amino acids. Trimming left V 2 bases short and J 3 bases short, with 7 bases between.

This clonotype was seen many times. This sequence joins TRBV20-1 and TRBJ1-1; D is unresolved. Germline-derived CDR1 and CDR2 are DFQATT and SNEGSKA (reference sequence). Between the trimmed V and J ends, which lost 5 bases and 0 bases, there was a span of 4 bases. The CDR3 sequence is 11 residues long. This CDR3 is CSASVNTEAFF. CDR3 nucleotide sequence: TGCAGTGCTTCGGTGAACACTGAAGCTTTCTTT.

This clonotype was observed many times. V gene TRBV12-3 or TRBV12-4 combines with J gene TRBJ2-7; D may be TRBD2 (5 bases). The ends were cut back, 4 bases at V and 7 bases at J, with 14 bases in the middle. The CDR3 is 13 residues long. CDR3 protein: CASSSPRRGEQYF. The CDR3 DNA reads TGTGCCAGCAGTTCCCCACGTAGAGGGGAGCAGTACTTC.

A note on this clonotype: A much larger clone is a single base away; this may be a read error. V is TRBV5-1 and J is TRBJ1-1; D gene ambiguous. Trimming stripped 4 bases from V and 1 base from J, with 14 bases between. The germline V gene has CDR1 SGHRS and CDR2 YFSETQ. This CDR3 is 15 amino acids long. CDR3 sequence reads: CASSLTMQKNTEAFF. CDR3 in DNA: TGCGCCAGCAGCCTCACAATGCAGAAGAACACTGAAGCTTTCTTT.